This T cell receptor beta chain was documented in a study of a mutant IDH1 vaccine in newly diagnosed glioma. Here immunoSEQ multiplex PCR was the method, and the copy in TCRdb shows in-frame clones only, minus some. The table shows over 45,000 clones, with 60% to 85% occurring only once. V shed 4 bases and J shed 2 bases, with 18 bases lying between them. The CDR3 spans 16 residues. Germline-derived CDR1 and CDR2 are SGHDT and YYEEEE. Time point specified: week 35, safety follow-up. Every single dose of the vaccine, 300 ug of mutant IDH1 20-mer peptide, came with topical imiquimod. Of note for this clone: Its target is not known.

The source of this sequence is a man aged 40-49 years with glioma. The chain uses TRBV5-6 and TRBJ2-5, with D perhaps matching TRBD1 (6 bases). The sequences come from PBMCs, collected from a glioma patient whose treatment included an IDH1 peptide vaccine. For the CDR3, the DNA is TGTGCCAGCAGCCTCCTCCGCAGAAGGGGGCAAGAGACCCAGTACTTC. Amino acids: CASSLLRRRGQETQYF.